The present T cell receptor beta chain was sequenced within a study of early T cells in non-severe SARS-CoV-2 infection. Study overall: Bulk RNA isolated from unsorted whole blood underwent sequencing; chains were not paired.

In its sample, this clonotype was seen many times. No antigen is known for it. Unique molecular identifiers (one per individual cDNA molecule) were attached. TCRdb redid the calling of the 5' RACE reads with MiXCR, one entry per CDR3 protein. The sample lists 70,000 or so distinct CDR3 sequences, about 12% occurring once. Study results and caveats: VDJdb matching, biased toward anti-spike CD8 responses, missed private and CD4 specificities.

CDR3 length equals 16 residues. The V end lost 3 bases, the J end lost 1 base, and 14 bases lay between the germline ends. Germline lookup yields CDR1 SGHTA and CDR2 FQGNSA. This rearrangement joins TRBV7-2 to TRBJ2-3, with a tentative D call TRBD2 (7 bases). The sample taken for sequencing was whole blood. The source is an adult who was a healthcare worker with PCR-confirmed SARS-CoV-2 infection or an uninfected control (not recorded which). The CDR3: CASSFNTGGRTDTQYF. For the CDR3, the DNA is TGTGCCAGCAGCTTTAATACGGGGGGCCGCACAGATACGCAGTATTTT.